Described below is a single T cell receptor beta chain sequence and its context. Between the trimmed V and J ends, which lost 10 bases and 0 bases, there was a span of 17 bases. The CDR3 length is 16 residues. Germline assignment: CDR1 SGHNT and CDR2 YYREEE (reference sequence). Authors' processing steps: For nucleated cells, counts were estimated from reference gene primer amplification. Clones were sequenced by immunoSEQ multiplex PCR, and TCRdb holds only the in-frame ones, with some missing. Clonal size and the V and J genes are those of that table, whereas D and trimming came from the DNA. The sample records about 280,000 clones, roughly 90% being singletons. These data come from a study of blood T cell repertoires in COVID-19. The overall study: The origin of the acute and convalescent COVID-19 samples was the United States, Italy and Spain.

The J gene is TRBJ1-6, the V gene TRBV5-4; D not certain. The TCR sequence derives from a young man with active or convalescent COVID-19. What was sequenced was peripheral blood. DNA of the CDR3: TGTGCCCCCCGGGGAGGTCGGGACTCCTATAATTCACCCCTCCACTTT. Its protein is CAPRGGRDSYNSPLHF.